A selection of T cell receptor beta chains follows, all from one sample in a study of shared clonotypes between healthy human individuals. Some clones are missing from TCRdb's copy, which holds only in-frame ones; the method was immunoSEQ multiplex PCR. The sample includes some 2,000,000 clones, almost 96% of them seen just once. The sample comprised naive CD4+ T cells sorted from blood. Receptor source: a man aged 18 to 30 in good health. Both conserved end residues are part of each CDR3. Fields, in order: V gene, clone size, J gene, D gene, CDR3 protein. D genes are given only for firm matches. Expanded clones are given a class, and other clones once, few, many or no size at all.

V: TRBV6-1; size: few; J: TRBJ1-2; D: .; CDR3: CASSEAGTPIYGYTF
V: TRBV11-2; size: .; J: TRBJ2-5; D: .; CDR3: CASSPGNRVQETQYF
V: TRBV2; size: .; J: TRBJ2-1; D: .; CDR3: CASSVPSPGNSLNEQFF
V: TRBV2; size: .; J: TRBJ2-5; D: TRBD2; CDR3: CASNQAGGPLETQYF
V: TRBV10-3; size: .; J: TRBJ1-1; D: .; CDR3: CATRRSRDTEAFF
V: TRBV10-2; size: once; J: TRBJ1-2; D: .; CDR3: CASSEGRVYGYTF
V: TRBV10-3; size: .; J: TRBJ2-2; D: TRBD1; CDR3: CAISEGDSRSGELFF
V: TRBV15; size: .; J: TRBJ2-7; D: TRBD1; CDR3: CAPNRGTGRYEQYF
V: TRBV25-1; size: .; J: TRBJ1-5; D: .; CDR3: CASSDRGVLQPQHF
V: TRBV10-3; size: .; J: TRBJ1-2; D: TRBD1; CDR3: CAISPTGNNYGYTF
V: TRBV30; size: .; J: TRBJ2-6; D: .; CDR3: CAWSVTRMSSGANVLTF
V: TRBV7-2; size: .; J: TRBJ1-1; D: .; CDR3: CASSLEYRAAFF
V: TRBV6-5; size: .; J: TRBJ2-3; D: .; CDR3: CASSYANGGSTDTQYF
V: TRBV2; size: .; J: TRBJ1-2; D: .; CDR3: CASSAGTPIYGYTF
V: TRBV4-3; size: .; J: TRBJ2-7; D: TRBD1; CDR3: CASSQEPGQVYEQYF
V: TRBV29-1; size: .; J: TRBJ2-7; D: .; CDR3: CSVVQAHEQYF
V: TRBV25-1; size: .; J: TRBJ2-3; D: TRBD1; CDR3: CASSKDRATDTQYF
V: TRBV11-2; size: .; J: TRBJ1-1; D: TRBD1; CDR3: CASSSQGDTEAFF
V: TRBV15; size: .; J: TRBJ2-5; D: .; CDR3: CATSRDQRETQYF
V: TRBV7-2; size: .; J: TRBJ2-3; D: .; CDR3: CASSLGYTDTQYF
V: TRBV4-3; size: .; J: TRBJ2-7; D: .; CDR3: CASSQDPTGPDYEQYF
V: TRBV10-3; size: .; J: TRBJ2-7; D: .; CDR3: CAISARGPEQYF
V: TRBV5-6; size: .; J: TRBJ1-5; D: TRBD1; CDR3: CASSLGRGSNQPQHF
V: TRBV9; size: .; J: TRBJ2-7; D: .; CDR3: CASSVAGTSSYEQYF
V: TRBV19; size: .; J: TRBJ1-1; D: .; CDR3: CASSRYQNTEAFF
V: TRBV28; size: .; J: TRBJ1-2; D: .; CDR3: CASSLPRVGGYTF
V: TRBV7-9; size: .; J: TRBJ2-7; D: .; CDR3: CASSLVGLSYEQYF
V: TRBV28; size: .; J: TRBJ2-6; D: TRBD2; CDR3: CASSFNGGGSHVLTF